This T cell receptor beta chain was sequenced in a study of T cell repertoires in cytomegalovirus infection (dated by TCRdb to about 2019). For context, the study as a whole: Alongside well-studied HLA-B-restricted epitopes, the peptide stimulations were aimed at recently identified HLA-C-restricted CMV epitopes, whose presentation resists viral immunomodulation. Because public TCR beta signatures pointed to carriage of CMV infection together with the matching HLA type, the HLA type of each donor mattered for the analysis. The study at large found these results: Cumulative frequency of public TCR beta family members discriminated carriers of CMV infection plus the relevant HLA type in this cohort and an independent approximately 350-donor cohort. In the ex vivo response, HLA-C-restricted CMV-specific TCR beta clonotypes were dominant, and in two of eight donors the single most frequent clonotype came from this HLA-C-restricted group.

Comment on this clonotype: Its antigen remains unidentified. It has no much larger one-base neighbor in the sample; base qualities were not kept.

The CDR3, from cysteine to phenylalanine, totals 17 residues. The entry retains the CDR3 DNA only, 51 bases that are in frame from base 1. The germline V gene gives CDR1 as MNHEY and CDR2 as SVGAGI. Trimming accounts for 5 bases at V and 5 bases at J, while the number of junction bases matched to no gene is 8. This sample's treatment or condition label indicates: in vitro stimulation with specific CMV peptide epitopes to enrich CMV-specific T cells. Instrument on record: Illumina HiSeq 1500. The public reads were reanalyzed by TCRdb: fastp trimming at Q25, MiXCR alignment, in-frame beta chains only. Each CDR3 protein appears once, grouped with its most common genes and DNA. Present in this sample are roughly 570,000 distinct CDR3 sequences, just under 40% of which were seen just once. The top ten hold around 48% of the sample.

Rearrangement joined TRBV6-5 to TRBJ2-3; TRBD2 lines up with 15 middle nucleotides. This TCR was sampled from a human donor in good health (CMV status not recorded). Some clones in this sample may be carry-over from other donors' samples. Specimen: cultured PBMCs, collected from culture after CMV antigen stimulation. The nucleotide sequence reads TGTGCCAGCAGTCCGTGGACTAGCGGGGGGGCGAGAGATACGCAGTATTTT. This is translated as CASSPWTSGGARDTQYF.